The 7 T cell receptor beta chains below were found in one sample sequenced in a study of CD8 T cells in ankylosing spondylitis. Study-wide results and caveats: What seemed typical of ankylosing spondylitis blood was a TCR beta motif built from about 8 highly homologous variants.

TCRdb ran MiXCR on the 5' RACE reads and lists one entry per CDR3 protein. The table records a few hundred thousand distinct CDR3 sequences, 18% of them present only once. These receptors have no known antigen. Sequenced input: blood, either unsorted or a sorted T cell fraction (not recorded which). These receptors all come from a male donor with ankylosing spondylitis.

This chain joins TRBV4-1 and TRBJ2-1; no clear D gene. This CDR3 region has 12 residues. Trimming stripped 0 bases from V and 8 bases from J, with 5 bases between. Per germline, CDR1 MGHRA and CDR2 YSYEKL. CDR3 residues: CASSQDGYEQFF. The CDR3, as DNA: TGCGCCAGCAGCCAAGATGGTTATGAGCAGTTCTTC.

This clonotype appeared many times. The chain has TRBV4-3 and TRBJ2-1; 10 bases align to TRBD2. Germline CDR1 LGHNA, CDR2 YSLEER. V gave up 1 base and J gave up 3 bases; unmatched junction bases: 0. This CDR3 comprises 15 residues. CDR3 nucleotide sequence: TGCGCCAGCAGCCAAGGGACTAGCGGCTACAATGAGCAGTTCTTC. Residues: CASSQGTSGYNEQFF.

V usage is TRBV14 and J usage is TRBJ2-1; D call uncertain. Germline CDR1 and CDR2: SGHDN and FVKESK. Trimming pared 0 bases from V and 4 bases from J, leaving 16 bases between. CDR3 length equals 17 residues. The CDR3: CASSQDLTPSSYNEQFF. The DNA of the CDR3 is TGTGCCAGCAGCCAAGATCTGACCCCGAGCAGTTACAATGAGCAGTTCTTC.

This clonotype was observed a handful of times. J is TRBJ2-7 and V is TRBV4-2; D ambiguous. The CDR3 consists of 13 residues. V lost 5 bases, J lost 3 bases, and 11 bases lay in between. CDR1 is LGHNA, CDR2 YNFKEQ, per germline. The CDR3 nucleotides read TGTGCCAGCAGCGAGACGGTTCACTACGAGCAGTACTTC. Amino acids: CASSETVHYEQYF.

This clonotype turned up a few times. The V and J genes are TRBV6-5 and TRBJ1-6; TRBD1 might be the D (5 bases). CDR1 and CDR2 (germline): MNHEY, SVGAGI. V lost 5 bases to trimming and J lost 8 bases, with 16 bases between them. The CDR3 extends over 15 amino acids. CDR3 in amino acids: CASSLPLDSYSPLHF. The CDR3 DNA is TGTGCCAGCAGTCTACCCCTAGACAGTTATTCACCCCTCCACTTT.

The rearrangement joins TRBV11-2 to TRBJ2-3; TRBD1 might be the D (6 bases). The germline CDR1 and CDR2 sequences are SGHAT and FQNNGV. Between the trimmed V and J ends, which lost 4 bases and 0 bases, there was a span of 20 bases. The CDR3 extends over 18 amino acids. The CDR3 bases are TGTGCCAGCAGCTCAAACCGGGACAAAGCTTCTAGCACAGATACGCAGTATTTT. Residues: CASSSNRDKASSTDTQYF.

This clonotype was counted between two and nine times. The chain links TRBV6-2 or TRBV6-3 to TRBJ2-1; D remains ambiguous. Trimming shortened V by 3 bases and J by 8 bases, and 8 bases separated the two germline ends. This CDR3 has 12 amino acids. The germline gives CDR1 MNHEY, CDR2 SVGEGT. CDR3 protein: CASSYYIDEQFF. The CDR3 nucleotides are TGTGCCAGCAGTTATTATATCGATGAGCAGTTCTTC.